The present TCR beta chain was sequenced within a study of T cells after posttransplantation cyclophosphamide. A single count supports this clone. Germline CDR1 ENHRY, CDR2 SYGVKD. V lost 6 bases to trimming and J lost 0 bases, with 12 bases between them. The CDR3 spans 15 residues. Generated by immunoSEQ multiplex PCR, the TCRdb table keeps only in-frame clones and is missing some. Of about 5,500 clones listed, roughly 98% are singletons. Sequencing was carried out using memory CD4+ T cells sorted from PBMCs. The sequence derives from a man aged 35-49 years in good health, CMV-negative, and a related stem cell transplant donor. This sequence joins TRBV10-3 and TRBJ2-1; D possibly corresponds to TRBD2 (5 bases). The CDR3 reads CAIRSSPSSYNEQFF. As DNA, the CDR3 is TGTGCCATCAGATCTAGCCCAAGCTCCTACAATGAGCAGTTCTTC.